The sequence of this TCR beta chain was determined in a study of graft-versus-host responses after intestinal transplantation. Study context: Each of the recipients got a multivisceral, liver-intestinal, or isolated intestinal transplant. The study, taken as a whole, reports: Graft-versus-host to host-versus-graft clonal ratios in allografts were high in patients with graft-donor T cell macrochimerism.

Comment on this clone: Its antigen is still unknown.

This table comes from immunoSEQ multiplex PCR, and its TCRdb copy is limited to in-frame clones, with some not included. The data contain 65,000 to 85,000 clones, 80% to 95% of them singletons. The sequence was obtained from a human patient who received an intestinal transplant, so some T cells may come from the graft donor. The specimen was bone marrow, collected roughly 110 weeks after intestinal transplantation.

The CDR3 loop reads CASSQDRGADYEQYF. CDR3 nucleotides: TGCGCCAGCAGCCAGGACCGGGGAGCGGACTACGAGCAGTACTTC. V is TRBV4-1 and J is TRBJ2-7; possible D gene TRBD2, 5 bases. Germline V CDR1 and CDR2: MGHRA, YSYEKL. Deletions cut 3 bases from V and 3 bases from J, with 15 bases between. CDR3 length equals 15 residues.